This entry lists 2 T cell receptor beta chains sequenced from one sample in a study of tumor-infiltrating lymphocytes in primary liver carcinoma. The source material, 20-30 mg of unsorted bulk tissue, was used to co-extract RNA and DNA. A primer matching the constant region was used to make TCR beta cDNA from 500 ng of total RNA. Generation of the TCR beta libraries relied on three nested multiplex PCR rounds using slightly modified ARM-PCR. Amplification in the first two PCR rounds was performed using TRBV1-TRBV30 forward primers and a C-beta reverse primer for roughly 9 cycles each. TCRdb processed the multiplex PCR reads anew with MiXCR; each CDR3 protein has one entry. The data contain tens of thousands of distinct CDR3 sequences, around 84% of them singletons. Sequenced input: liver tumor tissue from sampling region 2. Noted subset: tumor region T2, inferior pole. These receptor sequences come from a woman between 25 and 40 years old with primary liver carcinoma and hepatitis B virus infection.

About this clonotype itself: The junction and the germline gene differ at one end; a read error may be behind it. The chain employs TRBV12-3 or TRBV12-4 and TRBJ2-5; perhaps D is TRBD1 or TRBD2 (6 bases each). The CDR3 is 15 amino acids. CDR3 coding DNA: TGTGCCAGCAGCACTAACCCCGGGGGCGAAGAGGCCCAGTACTTC. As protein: CASSTNPGGEEAQYF.

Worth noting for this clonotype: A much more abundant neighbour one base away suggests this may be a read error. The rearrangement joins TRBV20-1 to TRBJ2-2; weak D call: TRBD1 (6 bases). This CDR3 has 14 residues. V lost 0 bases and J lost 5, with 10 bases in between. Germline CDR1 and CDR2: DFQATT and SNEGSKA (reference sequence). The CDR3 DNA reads TGCAGTGCTAGAGAAGGAGGACAGACCGGGGAGCTGTTTTTT. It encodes CSAREGGQTGELFF.